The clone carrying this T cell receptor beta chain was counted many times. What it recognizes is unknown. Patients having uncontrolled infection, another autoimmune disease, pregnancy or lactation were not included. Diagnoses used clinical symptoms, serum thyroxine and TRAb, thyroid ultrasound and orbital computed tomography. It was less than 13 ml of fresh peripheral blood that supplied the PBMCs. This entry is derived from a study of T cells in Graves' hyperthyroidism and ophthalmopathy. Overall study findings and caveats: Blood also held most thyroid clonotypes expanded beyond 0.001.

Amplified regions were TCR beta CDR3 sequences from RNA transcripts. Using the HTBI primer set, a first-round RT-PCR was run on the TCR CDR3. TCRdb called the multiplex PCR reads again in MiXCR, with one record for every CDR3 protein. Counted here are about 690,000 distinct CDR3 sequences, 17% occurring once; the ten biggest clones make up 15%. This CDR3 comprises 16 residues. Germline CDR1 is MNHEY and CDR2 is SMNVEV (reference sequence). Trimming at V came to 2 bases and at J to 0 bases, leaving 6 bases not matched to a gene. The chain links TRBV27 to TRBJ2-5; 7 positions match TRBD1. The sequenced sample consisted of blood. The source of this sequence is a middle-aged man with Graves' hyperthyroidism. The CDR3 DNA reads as TGTGCCAGCAGTTTAAGAGGGGGCTCTTACCAAGAGACCCAGTACTTC. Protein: CASSLRGGSYQETQYF.